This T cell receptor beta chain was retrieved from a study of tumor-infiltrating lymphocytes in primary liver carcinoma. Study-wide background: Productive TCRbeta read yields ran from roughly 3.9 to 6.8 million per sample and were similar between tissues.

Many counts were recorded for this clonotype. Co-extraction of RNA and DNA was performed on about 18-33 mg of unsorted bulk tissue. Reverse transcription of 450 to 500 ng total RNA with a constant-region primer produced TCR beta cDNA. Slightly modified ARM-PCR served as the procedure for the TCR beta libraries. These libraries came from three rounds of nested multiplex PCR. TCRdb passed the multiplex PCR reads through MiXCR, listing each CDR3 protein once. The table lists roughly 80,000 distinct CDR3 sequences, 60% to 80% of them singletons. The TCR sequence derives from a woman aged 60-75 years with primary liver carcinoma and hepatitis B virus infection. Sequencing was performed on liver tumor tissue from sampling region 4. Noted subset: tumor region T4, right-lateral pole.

The CDR3 sequence is CASSQGSLYQPQHF. The CDR3 DNA follows: TGCGCCAGCAGCCAAGGGTCCTTATATCAGCCCCAGCATTTT. The V and J genes are TRBV4-1 and TRBJ1-5; no clear D. Between the trimmed V and J ends, which lost 1 base and 5 bases, there was a span of 9 bases. The CDR3 has 14 residues. CDR1 and CDR2 from the germline V gene are MGHRA and YSYEKL.